Listed here are 10 T cell receptor beta chains from one sample, sequenced in a study of human T cells and chemical hapten exposure. Via MiXCR, TCRdb re-called the RACE reads, giving one row per CDR3 protein. The sample gives 300,000 to 450,000 distinct CDR3 sequences, approximately 5% of which show up once; about 2.5% is in the top ten. Time point denoted: pre-sensitization, week 0. Treatment denoted: therapeutic diphenylcyclopropenone sensitization with weekly scalp DPC. The sample here was whole blood, taken in connection with sensitization to the hapten diphenylcyclopropenone (DPC). Every receptor here comes from a woman aged 50 to 60 with alopecia areata. Some clones in this sample may be carry-over from other donors' samples.

This clonotype came up many times. The chain recombines TRBV3-1 with TRBJ2-1; 9 bases line up with TRBD2. J gave up 0 bases and V 4 bases, and 10 bases lay outside the gene matches. Germline V CDR1 and CDR2: LGHDT, YNNKEL (reference sequence). CDR3 length equals 18 residues. The chain's CDR3 is CASSRSGSARSSYNEQFF. As DNA, the CDR3 is TGTGCCAGCAGCCGTAGCGGGAGTGCTCGGAGCTCCTACAATGAGCAGTTCTTC.

The V call is TRBV12-3 or TRBV12-4, the J call TRBJ1-2, with TRBD1 as a possible D gene (5 bases). CDR3 length: 13 residues. Trimming cost V 5 bases and J 3 bases, with 10 bases left between them. The CDR3 coding sequence is TGTGCCAGCAGTCCGACAGCCCACTATGGCTACACCTTC. Residues: CASSPTAHYGYTF.

Ten or more counts support this clonotype. This rearrangement joins TRBV5-1 to TRBJ2-4; TRBD2 aligns across 7 bases. The CDR3 spans 14 residues. Germline lookup yields CDR1 SGHRS and CDR2 YFSETQ. V lost 3 bases, J lost 10 bases, and 10 bases stayed unmatched. CDR3 sequence reads: CASSYLSGAWIQYF. The CDR3, as DNA: TGCGCCAGCAGCTACTTAAGCGGGGCTTGGATTCAGTACTTC.

The chain carries TRBV6-6 and TRBJ1-1; D may be TRBD1 (6 bases). Trimming stripped 5 bases from V and 4 bases from J, with 20 bases between. This CDR3 region has 16 residues. The germline V gene has CDR1 MNHNY and CDR2 SVGAGI (reference sequence). This CDR3 is CASSRNLDRLATEAFF. The CDR3 nucleotides read TGTGCCAGCAGTCGGAACCTTGACAGGTTGGCCACTGAAGCTTTCTTT.

This clonotype was counted a few times. V usage is TRBV5-1 and J usage is TRBJ2-3, with D uncertain. From germline, CDR1 is SGHRS and CDR2 YFSETQ. V lost 7 bases to trimming and J lost 1 base, with 13 bases between them. The CDR3 has 14 amino acids. The CDR3: CASRSQSRTDTQYF. CDR3 DNA sequence: TGCGCCAGCCGATCGCAGTCCCGCACAGATACGCAGTATTTT.

A note on this clonotype: The junction differs from germline at one of its ends, possibly a read error. The chain combines TRBV11-2 with TRBJ2-3, with TRBD2 as a possible D gene (6 bases). Germline V CDR1 and CDR2: SGHAT, FQNNGV. The CDR3 is 15 amino acids. In nucleotides, the CDR3 is TGTGCCAGCAGATCCCTTTGGCGGGACCGAGATATGCAGTATTTT. Protein sequence: CASRSLWRDRDMQYF.

This chain connects TRBV11-2 to TRBJ1-4; D is unclear. The CDR3 covers 13 residues. Trimming stripped 5 bases from V and 2 bases from J, with 6 bases between. Germline lookup yields CDR1 SGHAT and CDR2 FQNNGV. The CDR3 DNA is TGTGCCAGCAGCGGCCCGACTAATGAAAAACTGTTTTTT. Its protein product is CASSGPTNEKLFF.

This chain links TRBV21-1 with TRBJ1-2; TRBD1 is the table's D call, not checked against the DNA. TRBV21-1 is noted as a pseudogene. This CDR3 spans 17 amino acids. As DNA, the CDR3 is TGTGCCAACCTAGGGGGAGACAGGGAGTGGACTAACTATGGCTACACCTTC. This encodes CANLGGDREWTNYGYTF.

This clonotype was counted at least ten times. The chain uses TRBV11-1 and TRBJ1-4; no clear D gene. Germline loops: CDR1 SGHAT, CDR2 FQDESV (reference sequence). The CDR3 loop spans 13 amino acids. Trimming shortened V by 1 base and J by 4 bases, and 4 bases separated the two germline ends. The CDR3 protein is CASSLDRNEKLFF. Here the CDR3 DNA reads TGTGCCAGCAGCTTAGACCGTAATGAAAAACTGTTTTTT.

In its sample, this clonotype was seen many times. V gene TRBV5-1 combines with J gene TRBJ2-1; 10 positions agree with TRBD1. Germline CDR1 and CDR2: SGHRS and YFSETQ. V trimming: 5 bases; J trimming: 9 bases; junction bases outside the gene matches: 11. The CDR3 totals 15 residues. DNA of the CDR3: TGCGCCAGCAGTCCCGGGACAGGGGTTTTGGGTGAGCAGTTCTTC. This gives the protein CASSPGTGVLGEQFF.